Below are 32 T cell receptor beta chains sequenced from a single sample in a study of blood T cell repertoires in COVID-19. Here immunoSEQ multiplex PCR was the method, and the copy in TCRdb shows in-frame clones only, minus some. Of approximately 200,000 clones in the sample, roughly 80% were seen once. Source material: PBMCs or T cells enriched from blood (not recorded which). The receptor set was obtained from a woman in her forties with acute COVID-19.

There are a few counts of this clone. The chain links TRBV27 to TRBJ1-5; the D is unclear. The CDR3 totals 13 residues. Germline V CDR1 and CDR2: MNHEY, SMNVEV (reference sequence). V was cut by 3 bases and J by 5 bases, with 8 bases left in between. The CDR3 bases are TGTGCCAGCAGTTTGGTGGCATATCAGCCCCAGCATTTT. Its protein product is CASSLVAYQPQHF.

This chain uses TRBV11-1 with TRBJ1-2, with 9 bases identical to TRBD1. The CDR3 totals 13 residues. V was clipped by 5 bases and J by 7 bases; unmatched bases: 5. The germline CDR1 and CDR2 sequences are SGHAT and FQDESV (reference sequence). The CDR3 DNA reads as TGTGCCAGCAGCAGGGACAGGGTGCGTGGCTACACCTTC. Residues: CASSRDRVRGYTF. Variable domain in full (rest from reference TRBV11-1 and TRBJ1-2): EAEVAQSPRYKITEKSQAVAFWCDPISGHATLYWYRQILGQGPELLVQFQDESVVDDSQLPKDRFSAERLKGVDSTLKIQPAELGDSAMYLCASSRDRVRGYTFGSGTRLTVV.

This chain connects TRBV5-4 to TRBJ2-5, with 7 bases fitting TRBD2. The V gene's germline CDR1 is SGHNT and CDR2 YYREEE (reference sequence). The CDR3 sequence is 15 residues long. The trim removed 3 bases at V and 2 bases at J, leaving 7 bases unmatched. The CDR3 loop reads CASSSRGSGQETQYF. The CDR3 coding sequence is TGTGCCAGCAGCTCCAGAGGTAGCGGGCAAGAGACCCAGTACTTC.

Regarding this clone: In the same sample, other DNA sequences code for this CDR3. The J gene is TRBJ2-7, the V gene TRBV12-3 or TRBV12-4; no clear D. The CDR3 covers 12 residues. V shed 1 base and J shed 4 bases, with 5 bases lying between them. The CDR3 DNA is TGTGCCAGCAGTTTAGGGAGTTACGAGCAGTACTTC. Its protein product is CASSLGSYEQYF.

The table lists this clone with a few counts. The V gene is TRBV7-9, the J gene TRBJ1-3; 7 bases fit TRBD1. CDR3 size: 16 residues. Trimming at V came to 7 bases and at J to 1 base, leaving 10 bases not matched to a gene. Germline V gives CDR1 SEHNR, CDR2 FQNEAQ (reference sequence). The CDR3 reads CASNLPDRLSGNTIYF. CDR3 in DNA: TGTGCCAGCAACCTACCGGACAGGCTTTCTGGAAACACCATATATTTT.

The chain links TRBV5-1 to TRBJ2-7; 10 nucleotides agree with TRBD2. V dropped 4 bases and J dropped 2; count of bases not matched to a gene: 6. Germline assignment: CDR1 SGHRS and CDR2 YFSETQ. The CDR3 covers 15 residues. In DNA form, the CDR3 reads TGCGCCAGCAGCATAACTAGCGGGGAAACCTACGAGCAGTACTTC. Translating gives CASSITSGETYEQYF.

This chain joins TRBV18 and TRBJ2-7; 8 bases match TRBD1. The CDR3 contains 12 residues. The germline gives CDR1 KGHSH, CDR2 LQKENI. Trimming cost V 5 bases and J 6 bases; bases outside gene matches: 3. DNA of the CDR3: TGTGCCAGCTCATGGACAGGGCTCGAGCAGTACTTC. Protein sequence: CASSWTGLEQYF.

This chain joins TRBV27 and TRBJ2-5; D might be TRBD2 (6 bases). V was trimmed by 6 bases and J by 5 bases, leaving 19 bases between them. This CDR3 comprises 15 residues. Germline V gene data show CDR1 as MNHEY and CDR2 as SMNVEV (reference sequence). CDR3 nucleotides: TGTGCCAGCAGAAGTAGTAGCGCCGCGGGGGAGACCCAGTACTTC. This gives the protein CASRSSSAAGETQYF.

The rearrangement joins TRBV10-1 to TRBJ2-5; 7 bases match TRBD2. The CDR3 covers 18 residues. Germline V gene data show CDR1 as WNHNN and CDR2 as SYGVQD (reference sequence). The ends lost 0 bases at V and 5 bases at J; junction bases unmatched: 15. The CDR3 here is CASSESVWAGVGLETQYF. The CDR3 DNA reads as TGCGCCAGCAGTGAGTCAGTGTGGGCGGGGGTAGGGCTGGAGACCCAGTACTTC.

V gene TRBV18 combines with J gene TRBJ2-1, with unresolved D. The CDR3 loop spans 14 amino acids. Trimming pared 3 bases from V and 0 bases from J, leaving 6 bases between. Germline values: CDR1 KGHSH, CDR2 LQKENI. The CDR3 loop is CASSPSRSYNEQFF. For the CDR3, the DNA is TGTGCCAGCTCACCCTCGCGCTCCTACAATGAGCAGTTCTTC.

Many counts were recorded for this clone. V is TRBV5-6 and J is TRBJ1-4, with D tentatively TRBD1 (6 bases). Trimming removed 4 bases at V and 5 bases at J, with 12 bases between. CDR1 is SGHDT and CDR2 is YYEEEE in the germline V gene. This CDR3 region has 14 residues. As DNA, the CDR3 is TGTGCCAGCAGCACCACAGGGCCCAATGAAAAACTGTTTTTT. It codes for CASSTTGPNEKLFF.

Only a few counts were recorded for this clone. The J gene is TRBJ1-2, the V gene TRBV5-1; no firm D call. Per the germline V gene, CDR1 is SGHRS and CDR2 is YFSETQ. V was shortened by 0 bases and J by 6 bases, with 6 bases between the two germline ends. CDR3 size: 12 residues. CDR3: CASSLGGNGYTF. CDR3 DNA sequence: TGCGCCAGCAGCTTGGGAGGTAATGGCTACACCTTC.

In its sample, this clone was seen once. The chain carries TRBV21-1 and TRBJ2-4; TRBD2 is the table's D call and was not checked against the DNA. TRBV21-1 is listed as a pseudogene. The CDR3 totals 15 residues. The CDR3 sequence: CASSKRAGAKNIQYF. The CDR3 DNA sequence: TGTGCCAGCAGCAAAAGGGCGGGGGCCAAAAACATTCAGTACTTC.

The J gene is TRBJ2-3, the V gene TRBV7-2; unclear D gene. Deletions cut 4 bases from V and 6 bases from J, with 20 bases between. In germline, CDR1 is SGHTA, CDR2 FQGNSA. The CDR3 runs 16 residues. The chain's CDR3 is CASSYLPDEVKDTQYF. The CDR3 DNA sequence: TGTGCCAGCAGCTATCTGCCCGACGAGGTGAAGGATACGCAGTATTTT.

CDR3 DNA sequence: TGCGCCGCCTACAGGCTGAACACTGAAGCTTTCTTT. Amino acid sequence: CAAYRLNTEAFF. The chain joins TRBV10-1 to TRBJ1-1; a possible D gene is TRBD1 (5 bases). The germline V and J ends were trimmed by 11 bases and 0 bases, with 10 bases remaining between them. This CDR3 has 12 residues. Germline loops: CDR1 WNHNN, CDR2 SYGVQD (reference sequence).

This chain connects TRBV6-1 to TRBJ2-3; 8 bases are shared with TRBD1. V gave up 2 bases and J gave up 1 base; unmatched junction bases: 2. The CDR3 length is 15 residues. Germline V gene lookup returns CDR1 MNHNS and CDR2 SASEGT. DNA for the CDR3: TGTGCCAGCAGTGAACCGGGACAGGGCACAGATACGCAGTATTTT. Amino acid sequence: CASSEPGQGTDTQYF.

This chain joins TRBV5-1 and TRBJ2-1; perhaps TRBD2 as D (5 bases). The CDR3 extends over 13 amino acids. Germline V gives CDR1 SGHRS, CDR2 YFSETQ. V dropped 2 bases and J dropped 8 bases, with 11 bases sitting between them. As DNA, the CDR3 is TGCGCCAGCAGCTTTGGAGCAGCGGATGAGCAGTTCTTC. Encoded protein: CASSFGAADEQFF.

V gene TRBV18 combines with J gene TRBJ1-3; weak D call: TRBD1 (6 bases). Trimming removed 3 bases at V and 0 bases at J, with 9 bases between. Germline loops: CDR1 KGHSH, CDR2 LQKENI. The CDR3 is 15 residues long. The CDR3: CASSPTGTSGNTIYF. The CDR3 nucleotides read TGTGCCAGCTCACCGACAGGAACCTCTGGAAACACCATATATTTT.

This chain links TRBV4-2 with TRBJ2-1; 7 nucleotides align to TRBD2. V was pared by 3 bases and J by 5 bases, with 7 bases of the junction left unmatched. Germline lookup yields CDR1 LGHNA and CDR2 YNFKEQ. The CDR3 loop spans 15 amino acids. DNA for the CDR3: TGTGCCAGCAGCCAGACCGGGACTACAGACAATGAGCAGTTCTTC. Its protein product is CASSQTGTTDNEQFF.

The gene calls are TRBV30 and TRBJ1-6, with unresolved D. There are 16 residues in the CDR3. The germline V gene has CDR1 GTSNPN and CDR2 SVGIG (reference sequence). V dropped 8 bases and J dropped 7 bases, with 24 bases sitting between them. The CDR3 reads CARSQTGGRRNSPLHF. As DNA, the CDR3 is TGTGCCAGGTCTCAAACCGGCGGGCGACGGAATTCACCCCTCCACTTT. Full variable domain (remainder filled in from reference TRBV30 and TRBJ1-6): SQTIHQWPATLVQPVGSPLSLECTVEGTSNPNLYWYRQAAGRGLQLLFYSVGIGQISSEVPQNLSASRPQDRQFILSSKKLLLSDSGFYLCARSQTGGRRNSPLHFGNGTRLTVT.

This chain links TRBV13 with TRBJ1-2; TRBD1 aligns across 10 bases. Per germline, CDR1 PRHDT and CDR2 FYEKMQ (reference sequence). The CDR3 extends over 14 amino acids. V shed 6 bases, J shed 5 bases, and the junction held 6 bases outside the gene matches. The chain's CDR3 is CASSSGTGDYGYTF. The DNA of the CDR3 is TGTGCCAGCAGTTCCGGGACAGGGGATTATGGCTACACCTTC. The full variable domain, rest sourced from reference TRBV13 and TRBJ1-2, is AAGVIQSPRHLIKEKRETATLKCYPIPRHDTVYWYQQGPGQDPQFLISFYEKMQSDKGSIPDRFSAQQFSDYHSELNMSSLELGDSALYFCASSSGTGDYGYTFGSGTRLTVV.

V and J are TRBV10-3 and TRBJ2-1, with TRBD1 matching 7 bases. The ends lost 4 bases at V and 2 bases at J; junction bases unmatched: 5. The germline CDR1 and CDR2 sequences are ENHRY and SYGVKD. This CDR3 has 15 amino acids. The DNA for the CDR3 is TGTGCCATCAGTGCAGGGACAGTCACCTACAATGAGCAGTTCTTC. The encoded protein is CAISAGTVTYNEQFF.

The genes are TRBV5-1 and TRBJ2-2; D gene ambiguous. Germline V gives CDR1 SGHRS, CDR2 YFSETQ. The V end was cut by 0 bases, the J end by 2 bases, with 5 bases between. This CDR3 region has 14 residues. Here the CDR3 DNA reads TGCGCCAGCAGCTTGGGACACAACACCGGGGAGCTGTTTTTT. Translating gives CASSLGHNTGELFF. The whole variable domain, filled in from reference TRBV5-1 and TRBJ2-2, reads KAGVTQTPRYLIKTRGQQVTLSCSPISGHRSVSWYQQTPGQGLQFLFEYFSETQRNKGNFPGRFSGRQFSNSRSEMNVSTLELGDSALYLCASSLGHNTGELFFGEGSRLTVL.

Concerning this clone: The same CDR3 also results from other DNA sequences found in this sample. The chain links TRBV20-1 to TRBJ2-7; D possibly corresponds to TRBD2 (5 bases). The CDR3 totals 11 residues. The germline V gene encodes CDR1 DFQATT and CDR2 SNEGSKA (reference sequence). V lost 6 bases, J lost 3 bases, and 9 bases lay in between. The CDR3 nucleotides are TGCAGTGCCCCCGGGATCTACGAGCAGTACTTC. Translating it yields CSAPGIYEQYF.

The gene calls are TRBV29-1 and TRBJ2-2, with 9 bases aligning to TRBD2. The CDR3 loop spans 17 amino acids. V gave up 0 bases and J gave up 4 bases; unmatched junction bases: 9. CDR1 SQVTM and CDR2 ANQGSEA come from the germline V gene. CDR3 in DNA: TGCAGCGTTGAAGACGATAGCGGGGGTTTCGTCACCGGGGAGCTGTTTTTT. Translation gives CSVEDDSGGFVTGELFF.

The chain joins TRBV5-1 to TRBJ1-4; D gene uncertain. This CDR3 has 13 residues. CDR1 SGHRS and CDR2 YFSETQ come from the germline V gene. V was clipped by 7 bases and J by 6 bases, with 13 bases between them. This chain's CDR3 is CASSWASHEKLFF. The CDR3 DNA sequence: TGCGCCAGCTCTTGGGCCTCCCATGAAAAACTGTTTTTT.

The gene calls are TRBV4-3 and TRBJ2-2; D perhaps matches TRBD2 (7 bases). This CDR3 comprises 16 residues. Germline V gives CDR1 LGHNA, CDR2 YSLEER. Trimming pared 0 bases from V and 7 bases from J, leaving 15 bases between. The CDR3 bases are TGCGCCAGCAGCCAAGACTCGGGGGGCCAGGACGGGGAGCTGTTTTTT. Protein: CASSQDSGGQDGELFF.

The chain joins TRBV2 to TRBJ1-5; D gene unclear. CDR1 and CDR2 from the germline V gene are SNHLY and FYNNEI. This CDR3 region has 14 residues. V dropped 4 bases and J dropped 3 bases, with 10 bases sitting between them. The CDR3, as DNA: TGTGCCAGCAGTGTAAGCACCCCCAATCAGCCCCAGCATTTT. Amino acid sequence: CASSVSTPNQPQHF.

The chain couples TRBV7-8 to TRBJ1-2; the D gene is possibly TRBD1 (6 bases). Trimming took 1 base from V and 3 from J, leaving 18 bases between them. The CDR3 extends over 17 amino acids. Germline CDR1 SGHVS, CDR2 FQNEAQ. DNA for the CDR3: TGTGCCAGCAGCTTAGGCGGGGGCACTCTGGATTACTATGGCTACACCTTC. This translates into CASSLGGGTLDYYGYTF.

The chain combines TRBV28 with TRBJ1-4, with D unresolved. This CDR3 region has 14 residues. The germline V and J ends were trimmed by 5 bases and 8 bases, with 15 bases remaining between them. Germline V lookup: CDR1 MDHEN, CDR2 SYDVKM. CDR3 amino acids: CASSPSAGGEKLFF. For the CDR3, the DNA is TGTGCCAGCAGTCCATCCGCGGGAGGGGAAAAACTGTTTTTT.

CDR3 sequence (DNA): TGTGCCACCAGCAGAGGTCGGGGGGCGAATATCTACGGTGAGCAGTTCTTC. Residues: CATSRGRGANIYGEQFF. V is TRBV15 and J is TRBJ2-1; D may be TRBD2 (7 bases). V lost 1 base and J 9 bases, leaving 22 bases between the germline ends. CDR1 is LNHNV, CDR2 YYDKDF, per germline (reference sequence). The CDR3 runs to 17 residues.

This chain uses TRBV28 with TRBJ2-2, with 7 bases identical to TRBD2. Looked up from germline, CDR1 is MDHEN and CDR2 is SYDVKM. This CDR3 is 15 amino acids long. The V and J ends lost 8 bases and 0 bases, in that order; junction bases with no gene match: 6. CDR3 coding DNA: TGTGCCAGCGCTGGGGCGGGAGCGAACACCGGGGAGCTGTTTTTT. Protein product: CASAGAGANTGELFF.